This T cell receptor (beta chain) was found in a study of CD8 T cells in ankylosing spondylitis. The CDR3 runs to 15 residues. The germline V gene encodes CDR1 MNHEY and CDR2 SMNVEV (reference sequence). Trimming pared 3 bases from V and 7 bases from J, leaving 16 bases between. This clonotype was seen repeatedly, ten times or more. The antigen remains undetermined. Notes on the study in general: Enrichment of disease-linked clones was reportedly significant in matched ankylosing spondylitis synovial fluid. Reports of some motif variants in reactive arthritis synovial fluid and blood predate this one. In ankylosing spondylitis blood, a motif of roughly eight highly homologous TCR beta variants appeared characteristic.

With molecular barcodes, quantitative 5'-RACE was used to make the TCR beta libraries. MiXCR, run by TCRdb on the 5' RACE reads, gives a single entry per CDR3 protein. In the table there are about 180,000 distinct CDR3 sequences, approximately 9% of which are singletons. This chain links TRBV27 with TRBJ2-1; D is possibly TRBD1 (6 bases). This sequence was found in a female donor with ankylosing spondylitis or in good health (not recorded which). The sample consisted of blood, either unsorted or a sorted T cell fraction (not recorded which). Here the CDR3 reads CASSFARGTRNEQFF. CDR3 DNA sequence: TGTGCCAGCAGTTTCGCCAGGGGCACCCGTAATGAGCAGTTCTTC.